This T cell receptor (beta chain) was sequenced in a study of shared clonotypes between healthy human individuals. In regard to this clone: As yet, its antigen is unknown.

Clones were sequenced by immunoSEQ multiplex PCR, and TCRdb holds only the in-frame ones, with some missing. The table records about 2.3 million clones, 90% to 95% of them present only once. The study, taken as a whole, reports: A generally larger estimated richness was seen in naive subsets than in memory subsets.

CDR1 MGHDK and CDR2 SYGVNS come from the germline V gene. The V end was cut by 1 base, the J end by 9 bases, with 13 bases between. The CDR3 is 15 residues long. The authors divided CD4+ cells into CD45RA+ naive and CD45RA-negative memory subsets. This chain uses TRBV25-1 with TRBJ1-6; unclear D gene. Sequencing was performed on naive CD4+ T cells from PBMCs. Subset indicated: CD45RA+ positively selected. The TCR sequence derives from a man aged 18 to 35 in good health. Some clones in this sample may be carry-over from other donors' samples. The CDR3 DNA follows: TGTGCCAGCAGTGAATCAGGTGGCAGAAGTTCACCCCTCCACTTT. Protein product: CASSESGGRSSPLHF.